This T cell receptor beta chain is drawn from a study of shared clonotypes between healthy human individuals. Turning to the study itself: The composition of the donors was a couple of women and a few men aged 18 to 49. Study-wide points: Sample collection involved blood only; tissue repertoires are likely different.

Loaded into unsorted PBMC replicate PCRs was approximately 270 ng DNA, about 30,000 T cell genomes. Clones were sequenced by immunoSEQ multiplex PCR, and TCRdb holds only the in-frame ones, with some missing. This table has fewer than 500,000 clones, about 80% appearing once. Each of the donors was a healthy adult who was HIV-negative and had not had a recent acute infection or vaccination. About this clone: Its antigen remains unknown.

This receptor was taken from a woman aged 35 to 49 in good health. Some clones in this sample may be carry-over from other donors' samples. Sequencing used PBMCs.

In nucleotides, the CDR3 is TGCGCCAGCAGCCAAGAGACCCAGTACCAAGAGACCCAGTACTTC. Translated: CASSQETQYQETQYF. The V gene is TRBV4-1, the J gene TRBJ2-5; the D is unclear. This CDR3 region has 15 residues. CDR1 MGHRA and CDR2 YSYEKL come from the germline V gene. The V end lost 0 bases, the J end lost 0 bases, and 8 bases lay between the germline ends.